A selection of T cell receptor beta chains follows, all from one sample in a study of T cell repertoires in cytomegalovirus infection. TCRdb re-called the reads with MiXCR, one entry per CDR3 protein. The sample shows about 320,000 distinct CDR3 sequences, 9% to 9.5% of them seen only once. Sequencing input: PBMCs. The receptors were gathered from a human donor in good health (CMV status not recorded). Some clones in this sample may be carry-over from other donors' samples. The CDR3 runs from the conserved cysteine through the conserved F or W. The D gene is left open where the match is weak. The size of a clone is reported for some rows only, either as once, few or many, or as a class for expanded clones.

D gene	V gene	clone size	J gene	CDR3 DNA	CDR3 protein
-	TRBV19	many	TRBJ2-1	TGTGCCAGTAGTATAGACAGGGCGGCCTACAATGAGCAGTTCTTC	CASSIDRAAYNEQFF
TRBD1	TRBV19	-	TRBJ1-1	TGTGCCAGTAGTATTGGACAGGTGAACACTGAAGCTTTCTTT	CASSIGQVNTEAFF
TRBD1	TRBV7-2	many	TRBJ1-5	TGTGCCAGCAGCTTAACGGCCGACAGGGTTGGCAATCAGCCCCAGCATTTT	CASSLTADRVGNQPQHF
-	TRBV7-2	many	TRBJ2-2	TGTGCCAGCAGCCCTCGCGAGGGGGGGAGTACCGGGGAGCTGTTTTTT	CASSPREGGSTGELFF
-	TRBV7-2	many	TRBJ1-5	TGTGCCAGCAGCTCGGACAAGGGGCATCAGCCCCAGCATTTT	CASSSDKGHQPQHF
-	TRBV25-1	many	TRBJ1-1	TGTGCCAGCAGTGAAGGGTCAGGTTTCATGAACACTGAAGCTTTCTTT	CASSEGSGFMNTEAFF
-	TRBV29-1	-	TRBJ1-2	TGCAGCGTTGAAGATCACGGGCCAACAACGTATGGCTACACCTTC	CSVEDHGPTTYGYTF
-	TRBV7-2	-	TRBJ1-1	TGTGCCAGCAGCCCCGCGGGGGGGCAAGCTTTCTTT	CASSPAGGQAFF
-	TRBV7-3	once	TRBJ2-5	TGTGCCAGCAGCTTAATCAAGGGACGGGAGACCCAGTACTTC	CASSLIKGRETQYF
-	TRBV24-1	few	TRBJ2-7	TGTGCCACCAGTGAAACCGACTACGAGCAGTACTTC	CATSETDYEQYF
TRBD1	TRBV7-9	many	TRBJ1-6	TGTGCCAGCAGCCGGGACCCGACAGGGAGTAATTCACCCCTCCACTTT	CASSRDPTGSNSPLHF
-	TRBV10-3	few	TRBJ2-1	TGTGCCGTCTCCGGCGGGGACTACAATGAGCAGTTCTTC	CAVSGGDYNEQFF
TRBD2	TRBV6-5	many	TRBJ2-6	TGTGCCAGCAGTTACTCTCTAGCGGGACGCTCTGGGGCCAACGTCCTGACTTTC	CASSYSLAGRSGANVLTF
-	TRBV19	many	TRBJ2-5	TGTGCCAGTAGTCAGACTGGGACTTTCCGGGGGGAGACCCAGTACTTC	CASSQTGTFRGETQYF
-	TRBV12-3/TRBV12-4	-	TRBJ1-1	TGTGCCACCTCTGCCAGGGTACGTGAAAAAACTGAAGCTTTCTTT	CATSARVREKTEAFF
-	TRBV28	few	TRBJ1-1	TGTGCCAGCACCCTTAGACGGGGAAGGGGGGAACGGACTGAAGCTTTCTTT	CASTLRRGRGERTEAFF
TRBD1	TRBV7-2	-	TRBJ2-2	TGTGCCAGCGGACGGACAGGGCCCGGGGAGCTGTTTTTT	CASGRTGPGELFF
-	TRBV7-4	-	TRBJ2-3	TGTGCCAGCAGCATATACCCAGATACGCAGTATTTT	CASSIYPDTQYF
-	TRBV30	many	TRBJ2-5	TGTGCCTGGAGTAAGGCAGCACCCTACCAAGAGACCCAGTACTTC	CAWSKAAPYQETQYF
TRBD1	TRBV7-2	many	TRBJ1-1	TGTGCCAGCAGGCCTAGACAGGGCGGATTGAACACTGAAGCTTTCTTT	CASRPRQGGLNTEAFF
TRBD2	TRBV28	many	TRBJ2-5	TGTGCCAGCAGTTTACCCGGGACTAGCGCACAAGAGACCCAGTACTTC	CASSLPGTSAQETQYF
TRBD2	TRBV6-2/TRBV6-3	many	TRBJ2-1	TGTGCCAGCAGTTACAGAAGGCTAGCGGGAGGGGCGAACAATGAGCAGTTCTTC	CASSYRRLAGGANNEQFF
TRBD2	TRBV7-2	many	TRBJ2-1	TGTGCCAGCAGCTTAGGGGGGACTAGCGGGGGGTTAGACTACAATGAGCAGTTCTTC	CASSLGGTSGGLDYNEQFF
TRBD1	TRBV10-3	-	TRBJ2-1	TGTGCCATCGGTTCCGGGACAGCGTATTCCAATGAGCAGTTCTTC	CAIGSGTAYSNEQFF
-	TRBV18	many	TRBJ2-1	TGTGCCAGCTCTCACCTTTCCGTCCTTGGGAGCTCCTACAATGAGCAGTTCTTC	CASSHLSVLGSSYNEQFF
-	TRBV28	many	TRBJ1-1	TGTGCCAGCAGTTTACATCGGGATCCCACTGAAGCTTTCTTT	CASSLHRDPTEAFF
-	TRBV4-3	few	TRBJ1-3	TGCGCCAGCAGCCCAACAAATGCCGAGGGGCCCCCTGGAAACACCATATATTTT	CASSPTNAEGPPGNTIYF
TRBD1	TRBV7-9	few	TRBJ1-2	TGTGCCAGCAGCCCCCGAGGACAGGGGGACTATGGCTACACCTTC	CASSPRGQGDYGYTF
TRBD2	TRBV18	-	TRBJ2-1	TGTGCCAGCTCTCAAGGGACTAGCGGGAGGCTTAATGAGCAGTTCTTC	CASSQGTSGRLNEQFF
-	TRBV20-1	-	TRBJ2-7	TGCAGTGCTAGAGCGAACCAGGACTGGGGCGAGCAGTACTTC	CSARANQDWGEQYF
TRBD2	TRBV20-1	-	TRBJ2-7	TGCAGTGCTAGAGAAACTAGCGGGAGTAGGTACGAGCAGTACTTC	CSARETSGSRYEQYF
-	TRBV7-6	-	TRBJ1-3	TGTGCCAGCAGCTTAGGGTTACCAGGGAATGGAAACACCATATATTTT	CASSLGLPGNGNTIYF
-	TRBV2	-	TRBJ2-4	TGTGCCAGCAGCCGAGGACAGTATGGCGAAAACATTCAGTACTTC	CASSRGQYGENIQYF
TRBD2	TRBV7-9	many	TRBJ2-1	TGTGCCAGCAGCCGCGCGGGGGGAAGAGACAATGAGCAGTTCTTC	CASSRAGGRDNEQFF
-	TRBV7-2	many	TRBJ1-4	TGTGCCAGCAGCTTAGGGAGAGTGGCAACTAATGAAAAACTGTTTTTT	CASSLGRVATNEKLFF